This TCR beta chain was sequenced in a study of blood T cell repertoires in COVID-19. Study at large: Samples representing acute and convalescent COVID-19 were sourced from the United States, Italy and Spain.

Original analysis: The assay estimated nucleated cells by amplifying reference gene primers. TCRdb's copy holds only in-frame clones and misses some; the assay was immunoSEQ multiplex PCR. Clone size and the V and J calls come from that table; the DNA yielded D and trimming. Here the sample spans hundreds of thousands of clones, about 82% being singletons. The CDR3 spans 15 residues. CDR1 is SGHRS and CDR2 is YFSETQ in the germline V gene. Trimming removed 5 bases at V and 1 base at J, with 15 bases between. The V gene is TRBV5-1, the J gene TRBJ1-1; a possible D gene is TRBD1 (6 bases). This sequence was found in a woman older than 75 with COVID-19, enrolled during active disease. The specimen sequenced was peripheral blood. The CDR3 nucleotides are TGCGCCAGCAGTGGTTCGGGGACAACGAACACTGAAGCTTTCTTT. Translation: CASSGSGTTNTEAFF. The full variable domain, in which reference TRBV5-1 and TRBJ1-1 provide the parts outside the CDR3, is KAGVTQTPRYLIKTRGQQVTLSCSPISGHRSVSWYQQTPGQGLQFLFEYFSETQRNKGNFPGRFSGRQFSNSRSEMNVSTLELGDSALYLCASSGSGTTNTEAFFGQGTRLTVV.